One and the same sample provided the 32 T cell receptor beta chains below, sequenced in a study of Tregs in tolerant kidney transplant recipients. Mixed chimerism was transient after nonmyeloablative marrow transplants from related graft donors. Profiling relied on immunoSEQ multiplex PCR, and the TCRdb table lists in-frame clones only, not all of them. The sample holds about 100,000 clones, approximately 94% seen once. The source material was CD4+ T cells from blood (PBMCs), sampled 12 months after the transplant. These receptor sequences come from a human patient who received a combined kidney and bone marrow transplant. Some T cells may be supplied by the graft donor.

The V call is TRBV5-1, the J call TRBJ2-3; TRBD2 agrees at 12 bases. J lost 1 base, V lost 4 bases, and 13 bases had no gene match. CDR3 length: 19 residues. CDR1 and CDR2 from the germline V gene are SGHRS and YFSETQ. This CDR3 is CASSTGRLAGGPGTDTQYF. The DNA for the CDR3 is TGCGCCAGCAGCACAGGGAGGCTAGCGGGAGGGCCCGGCACAGATACGCAGTATTTT.

The rearrangement uses TRBV5-1 and TRBJ2-7; TRBD1 agrees at 11 bases. The CDR3 is made up of 14 amino acids. Looked up from germline, CDR1 is SGHRS and CDR2 is YFSETQ. Germline trimming cut 6 bases from V and 4 bases from J; bases unmatched to any gene: 6. This CDR3 reads CASTGQGAAYEQYF. The CDR3 DNA is TGCGCCAGCACCGGACAGGGGGCGGCTTACGAGCAGTACTTC.

The V and J genes are TRBV7-8 and TRBJ1-5; the D gene is possibly TRBD1 (5 bases). CDR3 length: 16 amino acids. V lost 5 bases and J lost 1, with 15 bases in between. Germline V gene sequence: CDR1 SGHVS, CDR2 FQNEAQ. CDR3 in DNA: TGTGCCAGCAGCCCAGTCCGGGGGGTGAGCAATCAGCCCCAGCATTTT. Translating it yields CASSPVRGVSNQPQHF.

The V call is TRBV5-1, the J call TRBJ2-6, with TRBD1 matching over 8 bases. The CDR3 spans 19 residues. The V gene's germline CDR1 is SGHRS and CDR2 YFSETQ. V shed 2 bases and J 0 bases; nucleotides not matched to a gene: 10. The CDR3 region is CASSFPNSTGGSGANVLTF. CDR3 coding DNA: TGCGCCAGCAGCTTCCCTAATTCAACAGGGGGCTCTGGGGCCAACGTCCTGACTTTC.

About this clone itself: A junction boundary mismatches the germline segment, possibly from a read error. The V call is TRBV10-3, the J call TRBJ1-6, with 10 bases aligning to TRBD1. Germline CDR1 is ENHRY and CDR2 is SYGVKD. This CDR3 is 15 amino acids long. CDR3 in DNA: TGTGCCATGGGACAGGGGATTAAAGAAGGATCACCCCCCCACTTT. As protein: CAMGQGIKEGSPPHF.

CDR3 DNA sequence: TGTGCCAGCAGCTTCAAGGTTTATAGCGAACAAGAGACCCAGTACTTC. It encodes CASSFKVYSEQETQYF. The genes are TRBV11-3 and TRBJ2-5; perhaps TRBD2 as D (5 bases). There are 16 residues in the CDR3. Germline V gene lookup returns CDR1 SGHNT and CDR2 YENEEA. The V and J ends lost 3 bases and 2 bases respectively, with 16 bases between them.

This chain joins TRBV6-5 and TRBJ2-1, with D perhaps TRBD2 (6 bases). Germline V gene lookup returns CDR1 MNHEY and CDR2 SVGAGI. The V and J ends lost 2 bases and 4 bases respectively, with 6 bases between them. The CDR3 runs to 13 residues. CDR3 DNA sequence: TGTGCCAGCAGTTACCGGGAGTACAATGAGCAGTTCTTC. Protein: CASSYREYNEQFF.

The rearrangement joins TRBV25-1 to TRBJ1-4, with 7 positions matching TRBD1. The CDR3 extends over 17 amino acids. The ends lost 2 bases at V and 2 bases at J; junction bases unmatched: 8. CDR1 and CDR2 (germline): MGHDK, SYGVNS. The CDR3 sequence: CASSERMQTGTNEKLFF. CDR3 coding DNA: TGTGCCAGCAGTGAACGCATGCAGACAGGGACTAATGAAAAACTGTTTTTT.

This clone occurred a few times. CDR3 in DNA: TGCAGCACGAGGGACAGGGTGGATAATGAGCAGTTCTTC. Translation gives CSTRDRVDNEQFF. The chain carries TRBV29-1 and TRBJ2-1; 9 positions agree with TRBD1. Germline-derived CDR1 and CDR2 are SQVTM and ANQGSEA. This CDR3 has 13 amino acids. Trimming at V came to 8 bases and at J to 7 bases, leaving 9 bases not matched to a gene.

The chain joins TRBV9 to TRBJ2-4; TRBD2 aligns across 7 bases. The CDR3 has 14 amino acids. The V gene end was trimmed by 3 bases and the J gene end by 0 bases; junction bases not matched to a gene: 0. Looked up from germline, CDR1 is SGDLS and CDR2 is YYNGEE. CDR3 in amino acids: CASSGGGAKNIQYF. For the CDR3, the DNA is TGTGCCAGCAGCGGCGGGGGAGCCAAAAACATTCAGTACTTC.

The rearrangement uses TRBV5-4 and TRBJ2-3, with 7 bases fitting TRBD2. The CDR3 runs 15 residues. J was trimmed by 2 bases and V by 2 bases; bases with no gene match: 5. Germline V lookup: CDR1 SGHNT, CDR2 YYREEE (reference sequence). The CDR3 DNA reads TGTGCCAGCAGCTTAGCGGGGTGGGACACAGATACGCAGTATTTT. Translation: CASSLAGWDTDTQYF.

V gene TRBV2 combines with J gene TRBJ2-5; 10 bases are a match to TRBD2. V lost 5 bases to trimming and J lost 1 base; unmatched junction nucleotides: 1. The germline V gene encodes CDR1 SNHLY and CDR2 FYNNEI. The CDR3 is 14 residues long. The chain's CDR3 is CASSRTSGQETQYF. The CDR3, as DNA: TGTGCCAGCAGTCGGACTAGCGGCCAAGAGACCCAGTACTTC.

This chain connects TRBV6-6 to TRBJ1-3, with D possibly TRBD1 on 6 matching bases. The CDR3 runs 15 residues. Germline assignment: CDR1 MNHNY and CDR2 SVGAGI (reference sequence). Between the trimmed V and J ends, which lost 6 bases and 4 bases, there was a span of 16 bases. The DNA of the CDR3 is TGTGCCAGCAGGCCCACAGGGTCCCCGGGAAACACCATATATTTT. This codes for CASRPTGSPGNTIYF.

V gene TRBV28 combines with J gene TRBJ1-1; tentative D call: TRBD1 (6 bases). CDR3 length equals 17 residues. Looked up from germline, CDR1 is MDHEN and CDR2 is SYDVKM. Trimming left V 2 bases short and J 5 bases short, with 21 bases between. The CDR3 region has the DNA TGTGCCAGCAGTTTACCAAGGGGGGGGGTAATAGTTACTGAAGCTTTCTTT. Its protein product is CASSLPRGGVIVTEAFF.

As DNA, the CDR3 is TGTGCTAGTGGTTTGGTACAAACCGCGGGGGCTGGCTATGGCTACACCTTC. Translated, it gives CASGLVQTAGAGYGYTF. This sequence joins TRBV12-5 and TRBJ1-2; perhaps TRBD1 as D (6 bases). Germline values: CDR1 LGHNT, CDR2 FRNRAP. V lost 0 bases and J 4 bases, leaving 18 bases between the germline ends. This CDR3 contains 17 residues.

This clone came up once. CDR3 in DNA: TGTGCCAGCAGCTTCAGCGGTCATAGCACAGATACGCAGTATTTT. This translates into CASSFSGHSTDTQYF. The chain has TRBV7-3 and TRBJ2-3, with D possibly matching TRBD2 (5 bases). There are 15 residues in the CDR3. Germline V CDR1 and CDR2: SGHTA, FQGTGA. V was pared by 3 bases and J by 0 bases, with 10 bases between.

The rearrangement joins TRBV29-1 to TRBJ2-1; 7 nucleotides line up with TRBD1. CDR3 size: 14 residues. V lost 5 bases, J lost 10 bases, and 14 bases stayed unmatched. CDR1 and CDR2 (germline): SQVTM, ANQGSEA. Here the CDR3 DNA reads TGCAGCGTTTTGACAGGGAATACAATGATGGAGCAGTTCTTC. Amino acid sequence: CSVLTGNTMMEQFF.

V is TRBV4-1 and J is TRBJ2-1; D remains unclear. The CDR3 sequence is 12 residues long. V was pared by 2 bases and J by 7 bases, with 6 bases between. Germline lookup yields CDR1 MGHRA and CDR2 YSYEKL. In DNA form, the CDR3 reads TGCGCCAGCAGCCAACCCTTAAATGAGCAGTTCTTC. Residues: CASSQPLNEQFF.

The chain combines TRBV10-3 with TRBJ1-1, with 7 positions matching TRBD1. V lost 5 bases to trimming and J lost 3 bases; unmatched junction nucleotides: 6. The CDR3 loop spans 14 amino acids. The germline CDR1 and CDR2 sequences are ENHRY and SYGVKD. Here the CDR3 reads CAISSGTVYTEAFF. The CDR3 DNA sequence: TGTGCCATCAGTTCCGGGACAGTCTACACTGAAGCTTTCTTT.

V usage is TRBV5-5 and J usage is TRBJ2-2, with D unclear. V was clipped by 2 bases and J by 0 bases, with 11 bases between them. The germline V gene encodes CDR1 SGHKS and CDR2 YYEKEE (reference sequence). The CDR3 spans 16 residues. The CDR3 sequence: CASSFGWRPNTGELFF. In DNA form, the CDR3 reads TGTGCCAGCAGCTTTGGTTGGCGGCCGAACACCGGGGAGCTGTTTTTT.

The chain combines TRBV2 with TRBJ2-5; D remains unclear. This CDR3 is built from 14 residues. Trimming shortened V by 6 bases and J by 5 bases, and 16 bases separated the two germline ends. CDR1 is SNHLY and CDR2 is FYNNEI in the germline V gene. Here the CDR3 reads CASRMAAPWETQYF. The CDR3 DNA follows: TGTGCCAGCAGGATGGCGGCCCCCTGGGAGACCCAGTACTTC.

The chain uses TRBV4-3 and TRBJ2-3, with 7 positions matching TRBD2. After removal of 6 bases from V and 6 bases from J, the junction contained 12 bases not matched to a gene. Germline CDR1 is LGHNA and CDR2 is YSLEER. The CDR3 has 15 amino acids. The CDR3: CASSRLAAVKDTQYF. CDR3 sequence (DNA): TGCGCCAGCAGTAGGCTAGCGGCGGTTAAGGATACGCAGTATTTT.

This clone appeared a single time. The V gene is TRBV25-1, the J gene TRBJ2-5, with TRBD1 as a possible D gene (5 bases). V was cut by 4 bases and J by 4 bases, with 16 bases left in between. The length of the CDR3 is 15 residues. Germline loops: CDR1 MGHDK, CDR2 SYGVNS. CDR3 sequence: CASSVGGALRETQYF. CDR3 coding DNA: TGTGCCAGCAGTGTTGGTGGGGCGCTTCGAGAGACCCAGTACTTC.

The count of this clone is one. This chain uses TRBV5-1 with TRBJ2-5; TRBD2 matches at 10 bases. The CDR3 runs 17 residues. V trimming: 0 bases; J trimming: 5 bases; junction bases outside the gene matches: 10. Germline loops: CDR1 SGHRS, CDR2 YFSETQ. The CDR3 loop is CASSLGIERGGSETQYF. CDR3 DNA: TGCGCCAGCAGCTTGGGAATCGAGCGGGGGGGCTCTGAGACCCAGTACTTC.

This clone occurred once. The chain employs TRBV19 and TRBJ1-4, with D maybe TRBD1 (5 bases). The V end was cut by 2 bases, the J end by 5 bases, with 9 bases between. The CDR3 spans 14 residues. The V gene's germline CDR1 is LNHDA and CDR2 SQIVND (reference sequence). The CDR3 here is CASSITGGNEKLFF. The CDR3 DNA sequence: TGTGCCAGTAGTATAACGGGGGGGAATGAAAAACTGTTTTTT.

The chain employs TRBV9 and TRBJ1-4, with D tentatively TRBD1 (6 bases). The germline V gene encodes CDR1 SGDLS and CDR2 YYNGEE. The CDR3 totals 17 residues. Trimming left V 0 bases short and J 10 bases short, with 22 bases between. The DNA for the CDR3 is TGTGCCAGCAGCGTAGGAATAGTCGGGGGGGCAGATGGAAAACTGTTTTTT. Its translation: CASSVGIVGGADGKLFF.

This clone has a single count. The V and J genes are TRBV7-3 and TRBJ2-1; perhaps TRBD2 as D (6 bases). The V and J ends lost 2 bases and 5 bases respectively, with 13 bases between them. Germline V CDR1 and CDR2: SGHTA, FQGTGA. CDR3 length: 15 residues. Here the CDR3 reads CASSLETGAHNEQFF. The DNA for the CDR3 is TGTGCCAGCAGCTTAGAAACGGGAGCCCACAATGAGCAGTTCTTC.

CDR3 DNA: TGTGCCTGGAGTGTACCAGGGGTACGGGAGGGCCAGTTCTTC. This gives the protein CAWSVPGVREGQFF. The genes are TRBV30 and TRBJ2-1, with 8 bases fitting TRBD2. Looked up from germline, CDR1 is GTSNPN and CDR2 is SVGIG (reference sequence). The J segment lost 13 bases and the V segment lost 0 bases, leaving 11 bases of the junction unmatched. This CDR3 has 14 amino acids.

V usage is TRBV5-5 and J usage is TRBJ2-7; D gene uncertain. Germline V gene sequence: CDR1 SGHKS, CDR2 YYEKEE (reference sequence). Trimming shortened V by 4 bases and J by 4 bases, and 15 bases separated the two germline ends. The CDR3 spans 14 residues. CDR3 region: CASSLLAEEYEQYF. The CDR3 DNA follows: TGTGCCAGCAGCCTTCTGGCCGAGGAGTACGAGCAGTACTTC.

This chain links TRBV19 with TRBJ1-5, with 7 bases that match TRBD1. Germline assignment: CDR1 LNHDA and CDR2 SQIVND (reference sequence). With V trimmed by 5 bases and J by 5 bases, 9 bases remained unmatched. CDR3 length: 15 residues. CDR3 sequence: CASSLPGQFYQPQHF. DNA of the CDR3: TGTGCCAGTAGTCTACCGGGACAGTTCTATCAGCCCCAGCATTTT.

The chain couples TRBV6-4 to TRBJ2-3; TRBD1 matches at 7 bases. CDR3 length equals 16 residues. Per the germline V gene, CDR1 is MRHNA and CDR2 is SNTAGT. The J segment lost 2 bases and the V segment lost 2 bases, leaving 7 bases of the junction unmatched. The CDR3 sequence: CASSDRGHGDTDTQYF. In DNA, the CDR3 is TGTGCCAGCAGTGACAGGGGGCACGGGGACACAGATACGCAGTATTTT.

This sequence joins TRBV9 and TRBJ2-1, with 7 positions matching TRBD2. The germline gives CDR1 SGDLS, CDR2 YYNGEE. The CDR3 is 15 residues long. Unmatched junction bases numbered 5, after V lost 3 bases and J lost 2 bases. Written as DNA, the CDR3 is TGTGCCAGCAGCGGGACTAGGGGTCCCTACAATGAGCAGTTCTTC. Amino acid sequence: CASSGTRGPYNEQFF.